Here is one TCR beta chain with its context. Antigen specificity is unknown. This sample is part of a study of Tregs in tolerant kidney transplant recipients. Notes on the study in general: The small number of patients limits these findings pending further validation. No direct test of biological reproducibility was done here. Tregs expanded with activated donor B cells seemed most donor-specific.

CD4+CD25+CD127- Tregs, CD4+CD25- non-Tregs, CD4 and CD8 cells were sorted. Sequencing was performed with immunoSEQ multiplex PCR; in TCRdb, only in-frame clones are kept and a portion is missing. Among approximately 260,000 clones, roughly 84% were seen once, and the ten largest hold 0.55% to 0.65%. The TCR was taken from a human donor in good health. Sample: CD4+ T cells from blood.

CDR3 sequence (DNA): TGCGCCAGCAGCCAACGAAAGTGGGTTGGGGCCGACAGTTCCTACGAGCAGTACTTC. It specifies CASSQRKWVGADSSYEQYF. The rearrangement uses TRBV4-1 and TRBJ2-7, with D perhaps matching TRBD1 (5 bases). Germline-derived CDR1 and CDR2 are MGHRA and YSYEKL. The length of the CDR3 is 19 residues. V shed 2 bases and J shed 1 base, with 24 bases lying between them.